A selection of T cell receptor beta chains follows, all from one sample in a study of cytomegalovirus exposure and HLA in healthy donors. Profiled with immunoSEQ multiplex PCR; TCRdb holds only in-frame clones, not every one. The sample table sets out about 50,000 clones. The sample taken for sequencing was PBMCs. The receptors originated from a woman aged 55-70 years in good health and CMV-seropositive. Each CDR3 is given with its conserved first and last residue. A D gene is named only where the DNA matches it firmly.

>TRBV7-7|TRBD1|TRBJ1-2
TGTGCTAGCAGCTTGGACACAGGGGGCACAGGCTACACCTTC
CASSLDTGGTGYTF
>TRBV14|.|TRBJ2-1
TGTGCCAGCGGCGAACAGGGAGCCTACAATGAGCAGTTCTTC
CASGEQGAYNEQFF
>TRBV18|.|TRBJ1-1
TGTGCCAGCTCACCACCAACCGGGGGGGCGGTGGGGATGAACACTGAAGCTTTCTTT
CASSPPTGGAVGMNTEAFF
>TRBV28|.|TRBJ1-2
TGTGCCAGCCGGGGAGAGGGGAGGGGAAACTATGGCTACACCTTC
CASRGEGRGNYGYTF
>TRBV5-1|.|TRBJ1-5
TGCGCCAGCAGTACGGGGGGGAGCAATCAGCCCCAGCATTTT
CASSTGGSNQPQHF
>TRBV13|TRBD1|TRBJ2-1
TGTGCCAGCAGGCCCCAAACAGGGGGCTGGAACAATGAGCAGTTCTTC
CASRPQTGGWNNEQFF
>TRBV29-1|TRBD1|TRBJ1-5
TGCAGCTTCCAACAGGGGTATGGCAATCAGCCCCAGCATTTT
CSFQQGYGNQPQHF
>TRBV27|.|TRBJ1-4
TGTGCCAGCAGCCGGGAGAGGATTAACCCAGGGAATGAAAAACTGTTTTTT
CASSRERINPGNEKLFF
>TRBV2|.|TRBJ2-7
TGTGCCAGCAACCTCGAACAGGAGCGCTCCTACGAGCAGTACTTC
CASNLEQERSYEQYF
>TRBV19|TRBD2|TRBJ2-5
TGTGCCAGTCGGGGGGGGAAGGGAGAGACCCAGTACTTC
CASRGGKGETQYF
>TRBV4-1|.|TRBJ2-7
TGCGCCAGCAGCCCACCCGCAGGGGTCGCCTACGAGCAGTACTTC
CASSPPAGVAYEQYF
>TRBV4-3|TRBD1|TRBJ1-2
TGCGCCAGCAGCCAACTCCCACAGGGGGACTATGGCTACACCTTC
CASSQLPQGDYGYTF
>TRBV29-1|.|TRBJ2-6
TGCAGCGTTGAACCACAGGGCTCTGGGGCCAACGTCCTGACTTTC
CSVEPQGSGANVLTF
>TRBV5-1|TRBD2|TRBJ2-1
TGCGCCAGCAGCGGCACTAGCGGGGCCCACAATGAGCAGTTCTTC
CASSGTSGAHNEQFF
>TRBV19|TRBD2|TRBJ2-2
TGTGCCAGTAGTATAGAACTAGCGGGGGCTGGCGGGGAGCTGTTTTTT
CASSIELAGAGGELFF
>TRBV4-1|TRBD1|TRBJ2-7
TGCGCCAGCAGCCAAGACGGGACAGGGGGCTACGAGCAGTACTTC
CASSQDGTGGYEQYF
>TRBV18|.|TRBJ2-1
TGTGCCAGCTCATCCTTCATCTTGCGGGAAAGGGAAAACAATGAGCAGTTCTTC
CASSSFILRERENNEQFF
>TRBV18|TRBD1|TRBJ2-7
TGTGCCAGCTCACCGGTAGGGACAGTCGCCTACGAGCAGTACTTC
CASSPVGTVAYEQYF
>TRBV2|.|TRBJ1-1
TGTGCCAGCGGTAGAGAATCGGACACTGAAGCTTTCTTT
CASGRESDTEAFF
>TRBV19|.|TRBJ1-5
TGTGCCAGTAGCCTGACCGGGGTAAATAGCAATCAGCCCCAGCATTTT
CASSLTGVNSNQPQHF
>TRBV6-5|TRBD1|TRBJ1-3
TGTGCCAGCAGTTACTCCGGACAGGGGTTGAGTAACACCATATATTTT
CASSYSGQGLSNTIYF
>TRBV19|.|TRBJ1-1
TGTGCCAGTAGTATTCCCACTTTGAACACTGAAGCTTTCTTT
CASSIPTLNTEAFF
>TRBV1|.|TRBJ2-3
TGCACCAGCAGCCAAGACCGCCCCGGGACAGTTCGGGCAGATACGCAGTATTTT
CTSSQDRPGTVRADTQYF
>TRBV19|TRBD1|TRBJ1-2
TGTGCCAGTAGTATCCAACAGGGGTATGGCTACACCTTC
CASSIQQGYGYTF
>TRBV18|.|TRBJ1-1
TGTGCCAGCTCACCCTATACAGGTCAGGACACTGAAGCTTTCTTT
CASSPYTGQDTEAFF
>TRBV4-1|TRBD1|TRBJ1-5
TGCGCCAGCAGTCAAGGACAGGGAGGTCAGCCCCAGCATTTT
CASSQGQGGQPQHF
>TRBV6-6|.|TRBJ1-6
TGTGCCAGCAGTCTCCGGAAAAGGGGGGGGGCACCCCTCCACTTT
CASSLRKRGGAPLHF
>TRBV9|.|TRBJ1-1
TGTGCCAGCAGCGGCGGGGTGGGCACTGAAGCTTTCTTT
CASSGGVGTEAFF
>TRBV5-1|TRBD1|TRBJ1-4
TGCGCCAGCAGCCGAGGGACAGACTCCCAACTTGCAGAAAAACTGTTTTTT
CASSRGTDSQLAEKLFF
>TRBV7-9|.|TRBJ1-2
TGTGCCAGCAGCTTGATCGGGGAAGGCTACACCTTC
CASSLIGEGYTF
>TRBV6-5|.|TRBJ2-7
TGTGCCAGCAGACCGGACCTACAGGGCTGGCGCGAGCAGTACTTC
CASRPDLQGWREQYF
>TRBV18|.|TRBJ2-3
TGTGCCAGCTCCCCCAATCCCACAGATACGCAGTATTTT
CASSPNPTDTQYF
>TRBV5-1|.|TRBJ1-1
TGCGCCAGCAGTGGAGAAGTGGGGGGGGGAAACACTGAAGCTTTCTTT
CASSGEVGGGNTEAFF
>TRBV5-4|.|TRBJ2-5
TGTGCCAGCAGCTTCCCGGAGCAAGAGACCCAGTACTTC
CASSFPEQETQYF
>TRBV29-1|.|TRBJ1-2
TGCAGCGTTGAAGAAGGCAGGGTATGGGGCTACACCTTC
CSVEEGRVWGYTF
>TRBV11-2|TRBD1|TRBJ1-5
TGTGCCAGCAGCTCACAGGGGGGGGATCAGCCCCAGCATTTT
CASSSQGGDQPQHF